The sequence of this T cell receptor (beta chain) was determined in a study of blood T cell repertoires in COVID-19. At the level of the study: T cells, B-cell-depleted T cells, or PBMCs provided the cDNA or gDNA that served as material.

Authors' processing steps: Amplification of reference gene primers was used by the study to estimate nucleated cell counts. Produced via immunoSEQ multiplex PCR; TCRdb's table is partial and in-frame only. V and J calls and clone size come straight from that table; D and trimming were deduced from the DNA. The sample holds roughly 190,000 clones; 75% to 85% are singletons and the top ten take approximately 11%. Trimming removed 8 bases from V and 0 bases from J, with 16 bases in between. The germline gives CDR1 MNHNS, CDR2 SASEGT. This CDR3 is 15 amino acids long. The V call is TRBV6-1, the J call TRBJ1-1; possibly TRBD1 for D (6 bases). This clonotype was obtained from a woman between 40 and 50 years old with COVID-19, enrolled during active disease. The sample was peripheral blood. CDR3 sequence: CASRIAGALNTEAFF. CDR3 DNA: TGTGCCAGCCGGATAGCGGGGGCCCTGAACACTGAAGCTTTCTTT.